The present TCR beta chain was sequenced within a study of CD8 T cells in Susac syndrome. Study summary: Each patient with Susac syndrome, at the time of blood draw, was therapy-naive, on corticosteroids, or on intravenous immunoglobulin alone.

Losses at the gene ends were 4 bases for V and 6 bases for J; bases not matched to a gene: 7. This CDR3 spans 13 amino acids. CDR1 SGHRS and CDR2 YFSETQ come from the germline V gene. RNA totalling about 0.5 to 1 ug underwent reverse transcription with random hexamers. Across 54 Vbeta and 13 Jbeta, TCR beta CDR3 was amplified with immunoSEQ multiplex PCR. MiXCR was run by TCRdb on the immunoSEQ multiplex PCR reads, yielding one entry per CDR3 protein. The sample records 150,000 to 200,000 distinct CDR3 sequences, around 95% being singletons. The rearrangement links TRBV5-1 to TRBJ2-7; 7 bases agree with TRBD1. The sample taken for sequencing was CD8+ T cells from PBMCs. This TCR came from a human donor with Susac syndrome. The CDR3 loop reads CASSVGQSFEQYF. As DNA, the CDR3 is TGCGCCAGCAGCGTGGGACAGTCTTTCGAGCAGTACTTC. Looking up the rest from reference TRBV5-1 and TRBJ2-7 gives the full variable domain: KAGVTQTPRYLIKTRGQQVTLSCSPISGHRSVSWYQQTPGQGLQFLFEYFSETQRNKGNFPGRFSGRQFSNSRSEMNVSTLELGDSALYLCASSVGQSFEQYFGPGTRLTVT.